A selection of T cell receptor beta chains follows, all from one sample in a study of blood T cell repertoires in COVID-19. TCRdb's table, derived via immunoSEQ multiplex PCR, lists solely in-frame clones and lacks some. The repertoire holds about 150,000 clones, approximately 86% seen once, with about 2.4% in the top ten. Material for sequencing was peripheral blood. The receptors here all came from a woman in her 70s with acute or convalescent COVID-19. Each CDR3 is given with its conserved first and last residue. D genes are given only for firm matches. The listing skips clone size in some rows; elsewhere it reads once, few, many or a size class.

V	D	J	size	CDR3	DNA
TRBV5-6	.	TRBJ1-5	.	CASSRRTASQPQHF	TGTGCCAGCAGCCGGAGGACAGCAAGTCAGCCCCAGCATTTT
TRBV7-2	.	TRBJ1-6	.	CASSLSSYNSPLHF	TGTGCCAGCAGCCTAAGCTCCTATAATTCACCCCTCCACTTT
TRBV27	.	TRBJ1-1	.	CASSPGGVTEAFF	TGTGCCAGCAGCCCCGGGGGGGTTACTGAAGCTTTCTTT
TRBV28	.	TRBJ1-2	.	CASSDDIANYGYTF	TGTGCCAGCAGTGACGACATAGCTAACTATGGCTACACCTTC
TRBV5-4	.	TRBJ1-2	.	CASSRQVSNYGYTF	TGTGCCAGCAGTCGACAGGTCTCTAACTATGGCTACACCTTC
TRBV4-3	.	TRBJ1-1	.	CASSPSARGTEAFF	TGCGCCAGCAGCCCAAGTGCCAGGGGCACTGAAGCTTTCTTT
TRBV7-9	.	TRBJ1-4	.	CASSFGAWSEKLFF	TGTGCCAGCAGCTTTGGGGCCTGGAGTGAAAAACTGTTTTTT
TRBV11-3	TRBD1	TRBJ2-5	.	CASSAGTGVDVTQYF	TGTGCCAGCAGCGCCGGGACAGGGGTTGACGTGACCCAGTACTTC
TRBV7-2	.	TRBJ2-7	.	CASSWVAGADLGEQYF	TGTGCCAGCAGCTGGGTGGCGGGGGCCGATCTAGGCGAGCAGTACTTC
TRBV5-1	TRBD1	TRBJ2-3	.	CASSSQGSEDTQYF	TGCGCCAGCAGCTCACAGGGGTCAGAAGATACGCAGTATTTT
TRBV5-1	.	TRBJ1-3	.	CASSSSGLVGNTIYF	TGCGCCAGCAGCAGCTCAGGGTTGGTGGGCAACACCATATATTTT
TRBV6-1	.	TRBJ2-7	once	CASRSGGAGIYEQYF	TGTGCCAGCAGAAGTGGGGGGGCTGGGATCTACGAGCAGTACTTC
TRBV7-9	.	TRBJ1-2	.	CASSNNRVVYNYGYTF	TGTGCCAGCAGCAATAACCGAGTGGTTTATAACTATGGCTACACCTTC
TRBV19	TRBD1	TRBJ1-5	.	CASSAPGQGGSFRQPQHF	TGTGCCAGTAGTGCACCGGGACAGGGGGGTAGCTTTCGGCAGCCCCAGCATTTT